The rows below give T cell receptor beta chains drawn from one sample of a study of CXCR3-negative and CXCR3-positive naive CD8 T cells. From the 5' RACE reads, TCRdb lists one entry per CDR3 protein and no DNA. This repertoire includes about 130,000 distinct CDR3 sequences. The specimen was naive CXCR3+ CD8+ T cells from blood. These receptors were taken from a human donor in good health. Some clones in this sample may be carry-over from other donors' samples. The CDR3 runs from the conserved cysteine through the conserved F or W. The order of the fields is V gene, J gene, CDR3 protein.

TRBV14	TRBJ2-3	CASSQYILAGPKTDTQYF
TRBV28	TRBJ2-3	CASSPSDTQYF
TRBV7-8	TRBJ2-7	CATTGGAGSPYEQYF
TRBV7-6	TRBJ2-3	CASSFGGAVTDTQYF
TRBV30	TRBJ1-1	CAWSVVVGGTEAFF
TRBV4-3	TRBJ2-1	CASSQVLFYNEQFF
TRBV7-3	TRBJ2-5	CASSPVPQETQYF
TRBV12-3/TRBV12-4	TRBJ2-1	CASSRGWRGVSDAGQFF
TRBV7-9	TRBJ2-1	CASSTADPNEQFF
TRBV3-1	TRBJ2-7	CASSQEVGGAYEQYF
TRBV12-3/TRBV12-4	TRBJ2-1	CASRNPGGEQFF
TRBV7-6	TRBJ2-5	CASSSSYQETQYF
TRBV3-1	TRBJ2-7	CASSPLPSGRINEQYF
TRBV29-1	TRBJ2-7	CSVEGGQGNSYEQYF
TRBV28	TRBJ2-7	CASTPLNRGYEQYF
TRBV28	TRBJ2-7	CASSHPLTAYEQYF
TRBV4-2	TRBJ2-7	CASSQEFNYEQYF
TRBV2	TRBJ2-3	CASSRLAGGHTDTQYF
TRBV29-1	TRBJ2-1	CSVEGAGLEQFF
TRBV23-1	TRBJ2-7	CASSQSALGGQGCIGEQYF
TRBV5-5	TRBJ2-1	CASSSNDRGLENEQFF
TRBV20-1	TRBJ2-5	CSARYQFEETQYF
TRBV7-3	TRBJ2-2	CASSLLAGANTGELFF
TRBV7-9	TRBJ2-7	CASDGAPSYEQYF
TRBV9	TRBJ2-5	CASSAPTGAETQYF
TRBV19	TRBJ2-1	CASSIGQGAPSNEQFF
TRBV10-3	TRBJ2-3	CAISELGGWETDTQYF
TRBV5-1	TRBJ1-1	CASSLEDSMNTEAFF
TRBV7-2	TRBJ1-5	CASSGTGTVVNQPQHF
TRBV7-2	TRBJ2-5	CASSSQRRENQETQYF
TRBV6-2/TRBV6-3	TRBJ2-5	CASSYESGGTQETQYF
TRBV5-1	TRBJ2-5	CASSLNGPHFSTETQYF
TRBV28	TRBJ2-7	CASSLPTGSSYEQYF
TRBV13	TRBJ2-6	CASIIIGAHPGANVLTF
TRBV9	TRBJ2-1	CASSVSWYFSDGDNEQFF
TRBV11-3	TRBJ2-2	CASSLDTGLHTGELFF
TRBV5-1	TRBJ1-2	CASSWTGPKDGYTF
TRBV5-6	TRBJ2-3	CASSHDWRGSTDTQYF
TRBV28	TRBJ2-7	CASTGGTGGNEQYF
TRBV7-2	TRBJ2-7	CASSLLLGDEQYF
TRBV5-1	TRBJ1-1	CASTPGQGRTEAFF
TRBV5-4	TRBJ2-6	CVSSLTLSGANVLTF
TRBV7-2	TRBJ2-1	CASSVTSGGGSYNEQFF
TRBV4-1	TRBJ2-4	CASSQEGQAKNIQYF
TRBV4-1	TRBJ2-1	CASSQNNPGGLAGGNEQFF
TRBV29-1	TRBJ2-7	CSAGGAGEQYF
TRBV27	TRBJ2-7	CASSLMGSSGYEQYF
TRBV20-1	TRBJ2-1	CSARLAGDYNEQFF
TRBV29-1	TRBJ2-1	CSVEDLADYNEQLF
TRBV30	TRBJ2-3	CAWSARLGTGVPDTQYF
TRBV29-1	TRBJ2-1	CSADNWDNEQFF